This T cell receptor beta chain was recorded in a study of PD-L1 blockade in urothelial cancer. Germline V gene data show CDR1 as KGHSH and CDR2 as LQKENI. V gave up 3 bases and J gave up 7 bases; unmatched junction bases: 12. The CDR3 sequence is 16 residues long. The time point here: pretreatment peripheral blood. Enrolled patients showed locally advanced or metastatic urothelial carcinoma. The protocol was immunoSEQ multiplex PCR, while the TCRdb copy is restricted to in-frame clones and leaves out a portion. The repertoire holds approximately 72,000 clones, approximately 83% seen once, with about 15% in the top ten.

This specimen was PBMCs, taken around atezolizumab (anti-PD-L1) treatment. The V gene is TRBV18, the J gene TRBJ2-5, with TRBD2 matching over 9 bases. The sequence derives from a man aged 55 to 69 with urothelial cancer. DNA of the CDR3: TGTGCCAGCTCACCCCTGGGCGGGGGGGCTGGCGGGACCCAGTACTTC. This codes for CASSPLGGGAGGTQYF.